A single sample is the source of the 15 T cell receptor beta chains below, sequenced in a study of T cells after yellow fever vaccination. One entry per CDR3 protein results from TCRdb running MiXCR on the 5' RACE reads. The table lists hundreds of thousands of distinct CDR3 sequences, roughly 3.5% of them singletons. Sequences were derived from PBMCs, sampled on the day of the yellow fever booster vaccination. The source is a man between 18 and 29 years old who received the YFV17D yellow fever vaccine.

The chain employs TRBV12-3 or TRBV12-4 and TRBJ1-4; D is perhaps TRBD1 (5 bases). The CDR3 spans 15 residues. Deletions cut 6 bases from V and 1 base from J, with 12 bases between. The CDR3 is CASRGLQGTNEKLFF. For the CDR3, the DNA is TGTGCCAGCAGGGGCTTGCAGGGAACTAATGAAAAACTGTTTTTT.

This clonotype was counted many times. The chain combines TRBV5-1 with TRBJ1-1; unclear D gene. Germline values: CDR1 SGHRS, CDR2 YFSETQ. CDR3 length: 14 residues. The ends were cut back, 7 bases at V and 6 bases at J, with 19 bases in the middle. CDR3 in amino acids: CASRRFGRDSEAFF. CDR3 in DNA: TGCGCCAGCCGTCGATTCGGGAGAGACTCTGAAGCTTTCTTT. Full variable domain (missing parts from reference TRBV5-1 and TRBJ1-1): KAGVTQTPRYLIKTRGQQVTLSCSPISGHRSVSWYQQTPGQGLQFLFEYFSETQRNKGNFPGRFSGRQFSNSRSEMNVSTLELGDSALYLCASRRFGRDSEAFFGQGTRLTVV.

The chain carries TRBV14 and TRBJ2-6; no firm D call. The V and J ends lost 3 bases and 0 bases respectively, with 6 bases between them. The V gene's germline CDR1 is SGHDN and CDR2 FVKESK. The CDR3 has 15 amino acids. The CDR3 sequence is CASSHQHSGANVLTF. The CDR3 bases are TGTGCCAGCAGCCACCAACACTCTGGGGCCAACGTCCTGACTTTC.

The table lists this clonotype with many counts. The J gene is TRBJ2-4, the V gene TRBV5-1; the match to TRBD2 covers 9 bases. Trimming took 3 bases from V and 13 from J; bases not matched to a gene: 11. This CDR3 is 14 amino acids long. The germline V gene has CDR1 SGHRS and CDR2 YFSETQ. CDR3 DNA sequence: TGCGCCAGCAGCTCCCAAGCGGGGGGCCGACTACAGTACTTC. Residues: CASSSQAGGRLQYF.

The CDR3 coding sequence is TGTGCCAGTAGTATCGTATACAATGAGCAGTTCTTC. It codes for CASSIVYNEQFF. The genes are TRBV19 and TRBJ2-1; D is uncertain. CDR3 length: 12 amino acids. V dropped 3 bases and J dropped 4 bases, with 4 bases sitting between them. The germline gives CDR1 LNHDA, CDR2 SQIVND (reference sequence).

A few counts support this clonotype. The chain employs TRBV28 and TRBJ2-7, with 9 bases identical to TRBD1. Germline CDR1 MDHEN, CDR2 SYDVKM. The CDR3 is 16 amino acids. V was clipped by 4 bases and J by 3 bases; unmatched bases: 10. Here the CDR3 reads CASSSDPTGGVYEQYV. CDR3 DNA sequence: TGTGCCAGCAGTTCAGATCCGACAGGGGGAGTCTACGAGCAGTACGTC.

In its sample, this clonotype was seen a few times. This chain links TRBV28 with TRBJ2-5; TRBD2 matches at 8 bases. Germline loops: CDR1 MDHEN, CDR2 SYDVKM. V lost 5 bases and J lost 4; bases outside the gene matches: 9. This CDR3 contains 15 residues. The CDR3 region has the DNA TGTGCCAGCAGTCGGGGGGGGGCCGGAGGAGAGACCCAGTACTTC. As protein: CASSRGGAGGETQYF.

The V call is TRBV9, the J call TRBJ2-3; D remains ambiguous. V was trimmed by 3 bases and J by 0 bases, leaving 14 bases between them. This CDR3 has 16 amino acids. Looked up from germline, CDR1 is SGDLS and CDR2 is YYNGEE. The CDR3 loop is CASSARPKSSTDTQYF. DNA of the CDR3: TGTGCCAGCAGCGCGAGACCCAAGTCTAGCACAGATACGCAGTATTTT.

This clonotype came up many times. This chain links TRBV28 with TRBJ2-1; D perhaps matches TRBD1 (6 bases). The V gene's germline CDR1 is MDHEN and CDR2 SYDVKM. V lost 3 bases and J lost 9, with 9 bases in between. The CDR3 length is 12 residues. The CDR3: CASSFIGGEQFF. The CDR3 DNA follows: TGTGCCAGCAGTTTCATAGGGGGTGAGCAGTTCTTC.

This clonotype was seen more than once but under ten times. The genes are TRBV18 and TRBJ2-7, with D possibly TRBD2 on 6 matching bases. V lost 3 bases to trimming and J lost 2 bases, with 8 bases between them. Per the germline V gene, CDR1 is KGHSH and CDR2 is LQKENI. The CDR3 covers 13 residues. The CDR3 reads CASSPGGTYEQYF. The CDR3 DNA follows: TGTGCCAGCTCACCTGGCGGGACCTACGAGCAGTACTTC.

This clonotype has a count of ten or more. The rearrangement uses TRBV4-3 and TRBJ2-6; D is ambiguous. Trimming removed 1 base from V and 0 bases from J, with 4 bases in between. Germline CDR1 and CDR2: LGHNA and YSLEER. The CDR3 is 15 amino acids. This CDR3 is CASSQVLSGANVLTF. In nucleotides, the CDR3 is TGCGCCAGCAGCCAAGTCCTCTCTGGGGCCAACGTCCTGACTTTC.

A few counts support this clonotype. This rearrangement joins TRBV5-1 to TRBJ1-1, with a weak D call TRBD1 (6 bases). V was clipped by 3 bases and J by 0 bases, with 15 bases between them. The CDR3 runs to 16 residues. The germline V gene has CDR1 SGHRS and CDR2 YFSETQ. The CDR3 reads CASSWGPGAMNTEAFF. CDR3 DNA sequence: TGCGCCAGCAGCTGGGGTCCGGGGGCTATGAACACTGAAGCTTTCTTT.

This clonotype showed up many times. This chain connects TRBV5-6 to TRBJ2-7, with 7 bases identical to TRBD2. Losses at the gene ends were 4 bases for V and 5 bases for J; bases not matched to a gene: 6. There are 13 residues in the CDR3. CDR1 is SGHDT and CDR2 is YYEEEE in the germline V gene. Here the CDR3 DNA reads TGTGCCAGCAGCGGGCGGGGGTCCGACGAGCAGTACTTC. This gives the protein CASSGRGSDEQYF.

This clonotype occurred many times. This rearrangement joins TRBV20-1 to TRBJ2-6, with TRBD1 identical over 7 bases. CDR1 DFQATT and CDR2 SNEGSKA come from the germline V gene (reference sequence). This CDR3 is built from 14 residues. The V and J ends lost 6 bases and 3 bases, in that order; junction bases with no gene match: 5. CDR3 coding DNA: TGCAGTGCCCTGGACAGGAGTGGGGCCAACGTCCTGACTTTC. It encodes CSALDRSGANVLTF.

There are a few counts of this clonotype. This rearrangement joins TRBV7-2 to TRBJ2-1; 7 nucleotides agree with TRBD2. The germline gives CDR1 SGHTA, CDR2 FQGNSA. The CDR3 contains 16 residues. V was clipped by 3 bases and J by 0 bases; unmatched bases: 5. The chain's CDR3 is CASSLVGGSSYNEQFF. The CDR3 DNA sequence: TGTGCCAGCAGCTTGGTCGGGGGGAGCTCCTACAATGAGCAGTTCTTC. The whole variable domain, filled in from reference TRBV7-2 and TRBJ2-1, reads GAGVSQSPSNKVTEKGKDVELRCDPISGHTALYWYRQSLGQGLEFLIYFQGNSAPDKSGLPSDRFSAERTGGSVSTLTIQRTQQEDSAVYLCASSLVGGSSYNEQFFGPGTRLTVL.